This T cell receptor (beta chain) was captured in a study of blood T cell repertoires in COVID-19. Whole-study context: From the United States, Italy and Spain came samples of acute and convalescent COVID-19. Sources were T cells, B-cell-depleted T cells, or PBMCs; the material itself was cDNA or gDNA.

V was cut by 2 bases and J by 4 bases, with 16 bases left in between. The CDR3 consists of 16 residues. CDR1 SGDLS and CDR2 YYNGEE come from the germline V gene. A Seattle source enrolled patients during active infection and followed them longitudinally. This clone was picked up one time. Source study methods: Reference gene primer amplification yielded estimated nucleated cell counts. Measured with immunoSEQ multiplex PCR; TCRdb has only the in-frame clones, and not every one. D and trimming were read from the DNA, whereas the V and J calls and clone size are those reported in that table. Of some 130,000 clones in the sample, roughly 90% were seen once.

The chain links TRBV9 to TRBJ1-3; no firm D call. The sequencing input was peripheral blood. The TCR was taken from a man aged 60 to 69 with COVID-19, enrolled during active disease. The CDR3 here is CASSVSGHSGGNTIYF. In DNA form, the CDR3 reads TGTGCCAGCAGCGTTTCAGGCCATTCTGGAGGAAACACCATATATTTT.